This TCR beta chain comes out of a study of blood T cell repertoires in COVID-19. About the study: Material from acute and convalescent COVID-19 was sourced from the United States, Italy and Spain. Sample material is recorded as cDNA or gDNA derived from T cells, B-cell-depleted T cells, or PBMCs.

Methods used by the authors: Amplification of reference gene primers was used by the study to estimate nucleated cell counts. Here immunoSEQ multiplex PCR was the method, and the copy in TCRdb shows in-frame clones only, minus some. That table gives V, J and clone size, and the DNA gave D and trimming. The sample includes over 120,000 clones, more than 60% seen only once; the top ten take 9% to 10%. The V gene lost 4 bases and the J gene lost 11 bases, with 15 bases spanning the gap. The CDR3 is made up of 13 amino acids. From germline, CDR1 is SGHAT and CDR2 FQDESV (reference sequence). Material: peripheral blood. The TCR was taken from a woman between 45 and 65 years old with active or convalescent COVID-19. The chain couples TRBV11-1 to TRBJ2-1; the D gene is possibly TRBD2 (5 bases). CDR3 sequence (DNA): TGTGCCAGCAGCTCCAGTGGGGTAGCGAAGCAGTTCTTC. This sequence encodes CASSSSGVAKQFF.